This record concerns one T cell receptor beta chain sequence. This clonotype was seen ten or more times. Which antigen it targets is not known. The input lacks base qualities; no much larger clone sits a single base away. The data derive from a study of T cells in Graves' hyperthyroidism and ophthalmopathy (dated by TCRdb to the late 2010s). With respect to the entire study: Peripheral blood samples were taken at initial diagnosis, before any treatment was given. After sampling, hyperthyroidism patients received methimazole starting at 30 mg daily, and ophthalmopathy patients received high-dose intravenous methylprednisolone. TCR V-J signatures able to tell the groups apart were searched for in a discovery cohort of 95 or so patients, of whom approximately 40 had Graves' ophthalmopathy and 57 had stable Graves' hyperthyroidism. For training and testing, the 95 to 100 patients in the discovery cohort were randomly divided in a 7:3 ratio. The study also compared thyroid tissue and blood T-cell repertoires from roughly six Graves' hyperthyroidism patients. The paper describes TCR Vbeta CDR3 sequencing of 140 or so peripheral blood samples, made up of under 50 ophthalmopathy patients, more than 70 hyperthyroidism patients and roughly 17 progressor patients. Prospective prediction of ophthalmopathy was tested in an independent validation cohort consisting of some 18 hyperthyroidism patients and around 16 patients who later progressed to ophthalmopathy. The full study reports these points: In validation, the model predicted progression to ophthalmopathy a median of about 6.5 months before onset, with roughly 71% sensitivity and nearly 75% specificity. Sample size was not statistically predetermined, and investigators were not blinded to group allocation. Blood samples also contained most of the expanded thyroid clonotypes (frequency above 0.001), which suggests that blood repertoires may reflect thyroid immune responses. In cross-validation, a model built on a 13 V-J signature told ophthalmopathy apart from stable hyperthyroidism with under 90% sensitivity and about 81% specificity, and in testing the same model reached 80%/75%.

V is clipped by 6 bases and J by 0 bases, and the sequence between their germline boundaries is 12 bases long. From a lookup of the germline V gene, CDR1 and CDR2 are ENHRY and SYGVKD. The CDR3, from cysteine to phenylalanine, totals 15 residues. Left in the record is the CDR3 DNA by itself, 45 bases read in frame from the first base. Graves' hyperthyroidism was defined as stable when no progression to ophthalmopathy occurred over 18 months of follow-up. Hyperthyroidism patients were newly diagnosed, with disease duration under 2 months, and aged 18 to 65 years. Patients with uncontrolled infections, other autoimmune diseases, pregnancy or lactation were excluded. Diagnoses were based on clinical symptoms, serum thyroxine and TRAb, thyroid ultrasound and orbital computed tomography. PBMCs were separated from roughly 9.3 ml of fresh peripheral blood using Ficoll-Paque density gradient centrifugation. Total RNA was extracted using Trizol reagent, and RNA quality was assessed on an Agilent 2100 Bioanalyzer.

The TCR beta CDR3 regions were amplified from the RNA transcripts. For the first round of RT-PCR on the TCR CDR3, the HTBI primer set was used together with the Qiagen OneStep RT-PCR kit. Libraries were constructed in a second round of multiplex PCR, after which size selection and purification were carried out. The libraries were sequenced on an Illumina HiSeq2000 using paired-end 100 bp reads. From the authors' description of their analysis: Raw data were processed with SOAPnuke, discarding reads with adapters, uncalled bases, mean Phred below 15, or no exact constant-primer or identifier match. High-quality paired reads were merged with COPE v1.2.5, and unique nucleotide sequences were defined as clonotypes. MiTCR v1.1 was used to align the clonotypes against IMGT TRBV, TRBD and TRBJ reference segments. The analysis was restricted to V-J combinations with a frequency above 0.0001, which together covered 99% to 99.2% of the repertoires. A TCS score was defined as the ratio of F50 (clonal expansion) to E x V (chaos), with BLOSUM62-based TCRdist applied between CDR3 peptides within each V-J. Welch's t-statistics and random forest reduced 500 to 650 V-J features to roughly 13, which were used in a naive Bayes classifier (R e1071). TCRdb reran the public reads through fastp at Q25 and MiXCR, keeping productive beta chains. Rows matching on CDR3 protein sequence are summarized as one entry with the most common DNA and genes. The V and J calls were determined by TCRdb, not by the authors. Counted in this sample were about 400,000 distinct CDR3 sequences; around a sixth of them appeared once. The ten top clones hold approximately 7.5% of the sample.

This sequence originates from a woman between 18 and 29 years old with Graves' hyperthyroidism. The source material was blood. The chain is assembled from TRBV10-3 and TRBJ2-4, with the D gene call left open. The CDR3 amino acid sequence is: CAISEDQGAKNIQYF. At the DNA level, the sequence is TGTGCCATCAGCGAGGATCAAGGAGCCAAAAACATTCAGTACTTC.